Each of the 31 T cell receptor beta chains below was sequenced from the same sample in a study of CD8+CD57+ T cells in acquired aplastic anemia. Profiling of TCR beta VDJ combinations and CDR3 sequences used genomic DNA as template. TCRdb recomputed calls from the reads with MiXCR, one row per CDR3 protein. The sample has about 470,000 distinct CDR3 sequences, under 40% seen once. Sequencing was done on patients that had shown CD8+CD57+ cell expansion by flow cytometry. What was sequenced was sorted CD4+, CD8+, or CD8+CD57+ T cells (not recorded which) from PBMCs. These receptors came from a human donor with aplastic anemia.

CDR3 DNA sequence: TGCAGTGCTAGGCAAACAGGGGATGGTCAGCCCCAGCATTTT. It specifies CSARQTGDGQPQHF. V usage is TRBV20-1 and J usage is TRBJ1-5; 7 nucleotides line up with TRBD1. After removal of 3 bases from V and 6 bases from J, the junction contained 8 bases not matched to a gene. This CDR3 has 14 amino acids. The V gene's germline CDR1 is DFQATT and CDR2 SNEGSKA (reference sequence).

The J gene is TRBJ1-1, the V gene TRBV7-2, with D uncertain. Trimming removed 3 bases at V and 7 bases at J, with 12 bases between. Per the germline V gene, CDR1 is SGHTA and CDR2 is FQGNSA. This CDR3 spans 13 amino acids. The DNA of the CDR3 is TGTGCCAGCAGCTTGGGCGCAGGAAATGAAGCTTTCTTT. Amino acids: CASSLGAGNEAFF.

This clonotype was counted at least ten times. This chain connects TRBV24-1 to TRBJ2-7; TRBD1 aligns across 7 bases. The germline V gene has CDR1 KGHDR and CDR2 SFDVKD. V was pared by 4 bases and J by 5 bases, with 4 bases of the junction left unmatched. The CDR3 has 13 amino acids. This CDR3 is CATSEGTGDEQYF. The CDR3 DNA reads as TGTGCCACCAGTGAGGGTACAGGGGACGAGCAGTACTTC.

This clonotype was detected many times. This chain joins TRBV2 and TRBJ1-5; TRBD1 agrees at 8 bases. Germline loops: CDR1 SNHLY, CDR2 FYNNEI. The CDR3 extends over 14 amino acids. V trimming: 5 bases; J trimming: 7 bases; junction bases outside the gene matches: 7. CDR3 coding DNA: TGTGCCAGCAGTCAGATACAGGGGGTGCAGCCCCAGCATTTT. Its protein is CASSQIQGVQPQHF.

The rearrangement uses TRBV6-5 and TRBJ1-6, with D unclear. V was trimmed by 2 bases and J by 4 bases, leaving 9 bases between them. This CDR3 is built from 15 residues. Germline V CDR1 and CDR2: MNHEY, SVGAGI. In DNA, the CDR3 is TGTGCCAGCAGTTACATGAGGGAGTATAATTCACCCCTCCACTTT. Translation: CASSYMREYNSPLHF.

There are many counts of this clonotype. The chain uses TRBV5-6 and TRBJ1-2; D uncertain. V lost 1 base to trimming and J lost 6 bases, with 7 bases between them. The CDR3 length is 12 residues. Germline values: CDR1 SGHDT, CDR2 YYEEEE. The CDR3 bases are TGTGCCAGCAGCTTGAATGGGAATGGCTACACCTTC. This gives the protein CASSLNGNGYTF. Full variable domain (outside the CDR3, taken from reference TRBV5-6 and TRBJ1-2): DAGVTQSPTHLIKTRGQQVTLRCSPKSGHDTVSWYQQALGQGPQFIFQYYEEEERQRGNFPDRFSGHQFPNYSSELNVNALLLGDSALYLCASSLNGNGYTFGSGTRLTVV.

The chain has TRBV25-1 and TRBJ2-7; 10 bases match TRBD1. The length of the CDR3 is 17 residues. The V segment lost 6 bases and the J segment 4 bases; nucleotides outside the gene matches: 15. CDR1 is MGHDK, CDR2 SYGVNS, per germline. The chain's CDR3 is CASSPRQGAGRFYEQYF. The CDR3 DNA is TGTGCCAGCAGCCCAAGACAGGGGGCAGGGAGGTTTTACGAGCAGTACTTC.

This clonotype was observed many times. The chain uses TRBV19 and TRBJ1-5, with D possibly being TRBD1 (6 bases). V shed 3 bases and J shed 6 bases, with 15 bases lying between them. The length of the CDR3 is 15 residues. CDR1 and CDR2 (germline): LNHDA, SQIVND (reference sequence). For the CDR3, the DNA is TGTGCCAGTAGTATGGGTAACAGGGAAGGTCAGCCCCAGCATTTT. Protein: CASSMGNREGQPQHF.

Remarks on this clonotype: A single base separates this from a much larger clone, so it may be a read error. V usage is TRBV9 and J usage is TRBJ2-3, with TRBD1 as a possible D gene (5 bases). CDR1 SGDLS and CDR2 YYNGEE come from the germline V gene. This CDR3 is built from 15 residues. In DNA, the CDR3 is TGTGCCAGCAGCGGTGGGGCGGTTAGCACAGATACGCAGTGTTTT. This translates into CASSGGAVSTDTQCF.

This clonotype was detected many times. The V call is TRBV24-1, the J call TRBJ2-3; 8 bases are a match to TRBD2. The J segment lost 7 bases and the V segment lost 5 bases, leaving 7 bases of the junction unmatched. This CDR3 is 14 amino acids long. Per germline, CDR1 KGHDR and CDR2 SFDVKD. The CDR3 region is CATSVAGGSYTQYF. The CDR3 nucleotides read TGTGCCACCAGTGTGGCGGGGGGCAGCTATACGCAGTATTTT.

In its sample, this clonotype was seen many times. The chain combines TRBV2 with TRBJ1-5, with D unresolved. The CDR3 extends over 13 amino acids. Germline CDR1 is SNHLY and CDR2 is FYNNEI. Trimming shortened V by 2 bases and J by 4 bases, and 6 bases separated the two germline ends. For the CDR3, the DNA is TGTGCCAGCAGTGAAACCGGGAATCAGCCCCAGCATTTT. This translates into CASSETGNQPQHF.

This clonotype was seen once. The chain uses TRBV10-3 and TRBJ2-3; 10 bases are shared with TRBD2. This CDR3 spans 16 amino acids. CDR1 is ENHRY, CDR2 SYGVKD, per germline. The V gene end was trimmed by 2 bases and the J gene end by 2 bases; junction bases not matched to a gene: 4. The CDR3 DNA follows: TGTGCCATCAGTGAGGGGAGCGGGAGGGCCACAGATACGCAGTATTTT. Encoded protein: CAISEGSGRATDTQYF.

This sequence joins TRBV5-4 and TRBJ2-7, with 8 nucleotides matching TRBD1. Germline values: CDR1 SGHNT, CDR2 YYREEE (reference sequence). With 6 bases clipped from V and 3 bases from J, the junction kept 11 bases outside the gene matches. CDR3 length: 15 amino acids. CDR3 nucleotides: TGTGCCAGCACCGCCACGGACAGGGCCTACTACGAGCAGTACTTC. The encoded protein is CASTATDRAYYEQYF.

As for this clonotype: This may stem from a read error, because a much larger clone lies one nucleotide away. The chain is built from TRBV20-1 and TRBJ2-7; TRBD2 aligns across 9 bases. The V gene end was trimmed by 0 bases and the J gene end by 3 bases; junction bases not matched to a gene: 0. The CDR3 has 13 residues. Germline V CDR1 and CDR2: DFQATT, SNEGSKA (reference sequence). This CDR3 is CSAREAGGYEQYF. The CDR3 DNA sequence: TGCAGTGCTAGAGAAGCGGGGGGCTACGAGCAGTACTTC.

Here the CDR3 reads CASSPGRGEAFF. The CDR3 bases are TGTGCCAGCAGTCCCGGACGGGGAGAAGCTTTCTTT. The rearrangement links TRBV27 to TRBJ1-1; D is unresolved. Germline V CDR1 and CDR2: MNHEY, SMNVEV (reference sequence). The CDR3 consists of 12 residues. V gave up 5 bases and J gave up 8 bases, with 12 bases separating them.

This clonotype has ten or more counts. CDR3 nucleotide sequence: TGCAGTGCTAGAAGGACAGGGGGAGGTCAGCCCCAGCATTTT. The encoded protein is CSARRTGGGQPQHF. The chain links TRBV20-1 to TRBJ1-5, with TRBD1 matching over 10 bases. This CDR3 region has 14 residues. Trimming at V came to 2 bases and at J to 6 bases, leaving 4 bases not matched to a gene. Germline V gene sequence: CDR1 DFQATT, CDR2 SNEGSKA (reference sequence).

This clonotype was observed many times. The rearrangement links TRBV20-1 to TRBJ2-7, with 7 positions matching TRBD2. This CDR3 has 13 residues. V lost 5 bases and J lost 6; bases outside the gene matches: 10. The germline V gene has CDR1 DFQATT and CDR2 SNEGSKA (reference sequence). The CDR3 loop reads CSAGQGLVREQYF. CDR3 nucleotides: TGCAGTGCTGGACAAGGACTAGTGCGCGAGCAGTACTTC.

At least ten counts were recorded for this clonotype. The chain recombines TRBV24-1 with TRBJ1-2; 8 positions match TRBD1. Germline lookup yields CDR1 KGHDR and CDR2 SFDVKD. J gave up 4 bases and V 3 bases, and 12 bases lay outside the gene matches. CDR3 size: 17 residues. DNA of the CDR3: TGTGCCACCAGTGATGCCAGAATTGGACAGGGTACCTATGGCTACACCTTC. This codes for CATSDARIGQGTYGYTF.

This clonotype has at least ten counts. The J gene is TRBJ2-1, the V gene TRBV29-1; TRBD2 aligns across 7 bases. Germline CDR1 SQVTM, CDR2 ANQGSEA. CDR3 length: 15 amino acids. V was clipped by 7 bases and J by 5 bases; unmatched bases: 14. The CDR3 DNA follows: TGCAGCGGGGACTTGGGGGGAGGGCCAAACAATGAGCAGTTCTTC. Translation: CSGDLGGGPNNEQFF.

This clonotype showed up many times. The chain recombines TRBV7-8 with TRBJ2-7, with no clear D. This CDR3 spans 12 amino acids. Between the trimmed V and J ends, which lost 4 bases and 6 bases, there was a span of 10 bases. Germline V lookup: CDR1 SGHVS, CDR2 FQNEAQ. CDR3 DNA: TGTGCCAGCAGCTCTACTATCTCCGAGCAGTACTTC. This gives the protein CASSSTISEQYF.

The chain combines TRBV20-1 with TRBJ2-6; D remains unclear. V dropped 4 bases and J dropped 0 bases, with 10 bases sitting between them. Per the germline V gene, CDR1 is DFQATT and CDR2 is SNEGSKA (reference sequence). The CDR3 is 15 amino acids. CDR3 sequence reads: CSANSQDSGANVLTF. The CDR3 DNA sequence: TGCAGTGCTAATAGTCAGGACTCTGGGGCCAACGTCCTGACTTTC.

This sequence joins TRBV20-1 and TRBJ2-7; possibly TRBD2 for D (5 bases). Trimming pared 3 bases from V and 3 bases from J, leaving 15 bases between. The CDR3 sequence is 14 residues long. Germline CDR1 and CDR2: DFQATT and SNEGSKA (reference sequence). The CDR3 nucleotides read TGCAGTGCTAGGGGAGCGACTTACCTCTACGAGCAGTACTTC. This encodes CSARGATYLYEQYF.

Concerning this clonotype: Compared with germline, one end of the junction differs, possibly owing to a read error. The chain's CDR3 is CAWSPVSYKQYF. The CDR3, as DNA: TGTGCCTGGAGTCCAGTTTCCTACAAGCAGTACTTC. The J gene is TRBJ2-7, the V gene TRBV30; D gene unclear. The length of the CDR3 is 12 residues. Germline values: CDR1 GTSNPN, CDR2 SVGIG (reference sequence).

This clonotype was recorded at least ten times. The chain is built from TRBV7-3 and TRBJ2-3, with D perhaps assigned TRBD1 or TRBD2 (5 bases each). V was trimmed by 5 bases and J by 0 bases, leaving 15 bases between them. The CDR3 loop spans 16 amino acids. Per germline, CDR1 SGHTA and CDR2 FQGTGA. As DNA, the CDR3 is TGTGCCAGCAGCGCGGACCGGGGCAGAAGCACAGATACGCAGTATTTT. Translated, it gives CASSADRGRSTDTQYF.

The gene calls are TRBV4-2 and TRBJ1-4; D is unclear. Trimming left V 2 bases short and J 5 bases short, with 12 bases between. CDR1 LGHNA and CDR2 YNFKEQ come from the germline V gene. The CDR3 totals 15 residues. In DNA form, the CDR3 reads TGTGCCAGCAGCCAACAGGCGGCCGTAAATGAAAAACTGTTTTTT. It is translated as CASSQQAAVNEKLFF.

This clonotype was recorded at least ten times. The chain recombines TRBV2 with TRBJ2-7; D is ambiguous. The V gene lost 1 base and the J gene lost 7 bases, with 14 bases spanning the gap. CDR1 and CDR2 (germline): SNHLY, FYNNEI. This CDR3 comprises 14 residues. The CDR3 bases are TGTGCCAGCAGTGAAGGCTTATTGGCCGTTGAGCAGTACTTC. This sequence encodes CASSEGLLAVEQYF. Supplemented by reference TRBV2 and TRBJ2-7, the full variable domain reads EPEVTQTPSHQVTQMGQEVILRCVPISNHLYFYWYRQILGQKVEFLVSFYNNEISEKSEIFDDQFSVERPDGSNFTLKIRSTKLEDSAMYFCASSEGLLAVEQYFGPGTRLTVT.

This clonotype was recorded at least ten times. The V call is TRBV25-1, the J call TRBJ1-4, with a tentative D call TRBD1 (6 bases). Germline V CDR1 and CDR2: MGHDK, SYGVNS. The CDR3 is made up of 18 amino acids. Trimming left V 4 bases short and J 8 bases short, with 26 bases between. In DNA form, the CDR3 reads TGTGCCAGCAGTGCCCGGGGGGCGAATGAGGGTTTAGGGGAAAAACTGTTTTTT. This gives the protein CASSARGANEGLGEKLFF.

This clonotype was counted many times. The chain combines TRBV10-3 with TRBJ2-7, with no clear D. Germline V gene sequence: CDR1 ENHRY, CDR2 SYGVKD. The CDR3 loop spans 12 amino acids. V dropped 0 bases and J dropped 4 bases, with 4 bases sitting between them. CDR3: CAISESEYEQYF. In DNA form, the CDR3 reads TGTGCCATCAGTGAGTCGGAGTACGAGCAGTACTTC.

Comments on this clonotype: Lacking the conserved final phenylalanine or tryptophan, this CDR3 likely reflects a read error. Written as DNA, the CDR3 is TGTGCCAGCAGCCCCATTTTGGGCAATGAGCAGTTCCTC. Protein product: CASSPILGNEQFL. This chain joins TRBV7-3 and TRBJ2-1; no definite D call. The CDR3 loop spans 13 amino acids. CDR1 and CDR2 from the germline V gene are SGHTA and FQGTGA. Trimming removed 5 bases from V and 6 bases from J, with 11 bases in between.

The table lists this clonotype with many counts. The chain joins TRBV10-2 to TRBJ1-2; D is ambiguous. From germline, CDR1 is WSHSY and CDR2 SAAADI. The V gene lost 3 bases and the J gene lost 7 bases, with 21 bases spanning the gap. The CDR3 length is 16 residues. The CDR3 DNA is TGCGCCAGCAGTGAATTCGGTGAGAGGAGCTCGCGTGGCTACACCTTC. Amino acids: CASSEFGERSSRGYTF.

This chain joins TRBV30 and TRBJ1-2, with a weak D call TRBD1 (6 bases). Trimming removed 6 bases at V and 4 bases at J, with 12 bases between. From germline, CDR1 is GTSNPN and CDR2 SVGIG (reference sequence). The CDR3 consists of 12 residues. The CDR3 region is CACPQDSYGYTF. The CDR3 DNA reads TGTGCCTGTCCCCAGGACAGCTATGGCTACACCTTC. Based on the CDR3 plus reference TRBV30 and TRBJ1-2, the full variable domain is SQTIHQWPATLVQPVGSPLSLECTVEGTSNPNLYWYRQAAGRGLQLLFYSVGIGQISSEVPQNLSASRPQDRQFILSSKKLLLSDSGFYLCACPQDSYGYTFGSGTRLTVV.